A single sample gave rise to the 6 T cell receptor beta chains below, sequenced in a study of T cells in Graves' hyperthyroidism and ophthalmopathy. The source material, RNA transcripts, was used to amplify TCR beta CDR3 regions. An initial round of RT-PCR targeting the TCR CDR3 relied on the HTBI primer set. A single record per CDR3 protein comes from TCRdb applying MiXCR to the multiplex PCR reads. The sample holds about 510,000 distinct CDR3 sequences, 46% seen once. Sample: peripheral blood or thyroid tissue (not recorded which). These receptors all come from an adult woman with Graves' disease, either hyperthyroidism or ophthalmopathy (not recorded which).

There are many counts of this clonotype. This sequence joins TRBV20-1 and TRBJ2-5; D is unresolved. Germline CDR1 DFQATT, CDR2 SNEGSKA (reference sequence). The CDR3 is made up of 11 amino acids. Trimming removed 4 bases at V and 4 bases at J, with 7 bases between. The CDR3 DNA is TGCAGTGCTATAACTCGAGAGACCCAGTACTTC. Residues: CSAITRETQYF.

This clonotype has ten or more counts. This rearrangement joins TRBV2 to TRBJ2-7; perhaps TRBD2 as D (5 bases). This CDR3 contains 15 residues. With 1 base removed from V and 0 bases from J, the gap between germline ends came to 10 bases. In germline, CDR1 is SNHLY, CDR2 FYNNEI. The CDR3 nucleotides are TGTGCCAGCAGTGAAGAACGGGGTAGCTCCTACGAGCAGTACTTC. Residues: CASSEERGSSYEQYF.

This clonotype has more than one count but fewer than ten. This chain links TRBV28 with TRBJ1-2, with TRBD1 matching 9 bases. The CDR3 is 16 amino acids. V was clipped by 8 bases and J by 1 base; unmatched bases: 11. The germline CDR1 and CDR2 sequences are MDHEN and SYDVKM. The DNA of the CDR3 is TGTGCCAGCCTACCGGGGACAGGGATCTATAACTATGGCTACACCTTC. Its protein product is CASLPGTGIYNYGYTF.

In this sample, this clonotype turned up many times. The chain couples TRBV25-1 to TRBJ2-2; weak D call: TRBD2 (6 bases). Germline CDR1 MGHDK, CDR2 SYGVNS. The CDR3 contains 17 residues. The ends were cut back, 5 bases at V and 0 bases at J, with 16 bases in the middle. The CDR3 DNA is TGTGCCAGCAGTTCCAGCAGGGACTCCGCGAACACCGGGGAGCTGTTTTTT. It translates to CASSSSRDSANTGELFF.

V and J are TRBV20-1 and TRBJ2-7, with a weak D call TRBD1 (6 bases). Germline CDR1 is DFQATT and CDR2 is SNEGSKA (reference sequence). CDR3 length: 11 amino acids. Between the trimmed V and J ends, which lost 7 bases and 3 bases, there was a span of 10 bases. The CDR3 sequence: CSGGHSYEQYF. CDR3 in DNA: TGCAGTGGGGGACACAGCTACGAGCAGTACTTC.

V and J are TRBV12-3 or TRBV12-4 and TRBJ1-1; D ambiguous. V lost 4 bases and J 8 bases, leaving 14 bases between the germline ends. The CDR3 spans 13 residues. Here the CDR3 reads CASSYQRAVEAFF. The CDR3 bases are TGTGCCAGCAGTTACCAGCGGGCAGTAGAAGCTTTCTTT.